This record covers a single TCR beta chain. Under the authors' procedure: Scientists estimated how many nucleated cells there were by amplifying reference gene primers. TCRdb's table, derived via immunoSEQ multiplex PCR, lists solely in-frame clones and lacks some. From that table come the V and J calls and clone size; the DNA was used to work out D and trimming. The table has some 30,000 clones, 92% seen once. The data derive from a study of blood T cell repertoires in COVID-19. Study summary: Acute-phase and convalescent COVID-19 samples originated in the United States, Italy and Spain. T cells, B-cell-depleted T cells, or PBMCs supplied cDNA or gDNA.

V was pared by 4 bases and J by 0 bases, with 12 bases between. This CDR3 is 15 amino acids long. In germline, CDR1 is SGHKS, CDR2 YYEKEE (reference sequence). The sequenced sample consisted of peripheral blood. The chain combines TRBV5-5 with TRBJ2-3; possibly TRBD1 for D (5 bases). This TCR came from a man aged 50-60 years with active COVID-19. DNA of the CDR3: TGTGCCAGCAGCCTTGTGGGGCTTAGCACAGATACGCAGTATTTT. Encoded protein: CASSLVGLSTDTQYF.